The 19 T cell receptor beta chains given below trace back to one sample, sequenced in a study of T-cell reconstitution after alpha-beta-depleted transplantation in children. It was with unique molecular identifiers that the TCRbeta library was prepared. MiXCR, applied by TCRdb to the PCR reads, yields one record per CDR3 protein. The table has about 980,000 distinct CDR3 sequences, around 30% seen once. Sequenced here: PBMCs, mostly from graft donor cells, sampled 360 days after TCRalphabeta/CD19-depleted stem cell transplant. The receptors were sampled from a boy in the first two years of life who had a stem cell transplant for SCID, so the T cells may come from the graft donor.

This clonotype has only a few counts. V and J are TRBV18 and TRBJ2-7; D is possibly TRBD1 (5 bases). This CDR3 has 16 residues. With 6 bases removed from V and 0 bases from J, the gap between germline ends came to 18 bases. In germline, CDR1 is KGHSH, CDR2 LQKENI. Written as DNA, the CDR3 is TGTGCCAGCTCGCCCAGGCCTCGACAGAGCTCCTACGAGCAGTACTTC. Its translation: CASSPRPRQSSYEQYF.

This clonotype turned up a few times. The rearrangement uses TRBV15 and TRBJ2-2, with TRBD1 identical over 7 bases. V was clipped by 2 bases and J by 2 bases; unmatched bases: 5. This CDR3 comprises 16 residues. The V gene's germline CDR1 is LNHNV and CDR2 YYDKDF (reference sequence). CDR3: CATSRKGQINTGELFF. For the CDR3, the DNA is TGTGCCACCAGCAGAAAGGGACAGATAAACACCGGGGAGCTGTTTTTT.

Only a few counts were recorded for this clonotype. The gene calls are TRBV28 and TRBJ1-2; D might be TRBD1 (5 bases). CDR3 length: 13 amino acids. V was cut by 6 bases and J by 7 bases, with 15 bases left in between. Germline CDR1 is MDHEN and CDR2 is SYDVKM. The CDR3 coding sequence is TGTGCCAGCAGCCCCCCCGTCGGGGGTGGCTACACCTTC. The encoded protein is CASSPPVGGGYTF.

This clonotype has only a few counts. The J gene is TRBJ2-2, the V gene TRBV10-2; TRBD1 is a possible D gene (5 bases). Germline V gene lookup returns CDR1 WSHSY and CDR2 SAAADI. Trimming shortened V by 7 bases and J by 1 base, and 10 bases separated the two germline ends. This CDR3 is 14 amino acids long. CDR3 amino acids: CASKLQENTGELFF. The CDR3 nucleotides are TGCGCCAGCAAATTACAGGAGAACACCGGGGAGCTGTTTTTT.

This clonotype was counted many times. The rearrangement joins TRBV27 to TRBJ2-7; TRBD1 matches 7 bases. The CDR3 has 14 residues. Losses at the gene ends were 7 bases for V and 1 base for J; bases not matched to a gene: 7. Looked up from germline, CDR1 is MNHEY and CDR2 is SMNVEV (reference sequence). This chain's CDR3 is CASTPGQRSYEQYF. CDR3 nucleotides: TGTGCCAGCACGCCGGGACAGAGATCCTACGAGCAGTACTTC.

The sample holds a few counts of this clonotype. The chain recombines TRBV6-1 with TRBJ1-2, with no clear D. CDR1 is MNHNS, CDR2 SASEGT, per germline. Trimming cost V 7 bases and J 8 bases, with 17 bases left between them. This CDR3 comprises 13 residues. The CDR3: CASIGPPGYGYTF. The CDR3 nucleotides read TGTGCCAGCATCGGACCCCCGGGGTACGGCTACACCTTC.

CDR3 bases: TGTGCCAGCAGCTTAGACAGGAACCTCTACGAGCAGTACTTC. Protein sequence: CASSLDRNLYEQYF. J is TRBJ2-7 and V is TRBV7-2, with D perhaps TRBD1 (5 bases). Trimming took off 1 base at V and 3 bases at J, with 10 bases between the two ends. Germline V CDR1 and CDR2: SGHTA, FQGNSA. The CDR3 sequence is 14 residues long.

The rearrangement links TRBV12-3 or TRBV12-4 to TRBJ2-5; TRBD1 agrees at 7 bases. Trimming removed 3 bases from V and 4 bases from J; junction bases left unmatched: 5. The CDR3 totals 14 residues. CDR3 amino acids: CASSFRAGGETQYF. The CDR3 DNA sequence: TGTGCCAGCAGTTTTCGGGCAGGGGGAGAGACCCAGTACTTC.

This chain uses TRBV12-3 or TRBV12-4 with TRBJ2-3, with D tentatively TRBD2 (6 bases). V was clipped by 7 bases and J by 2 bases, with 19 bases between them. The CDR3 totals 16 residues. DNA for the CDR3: TGTGCCAGCAAAAACTATCCGGGACTCTACACAGATACGCAGTATTTT. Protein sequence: CASKNYPGLYTDTQYF.

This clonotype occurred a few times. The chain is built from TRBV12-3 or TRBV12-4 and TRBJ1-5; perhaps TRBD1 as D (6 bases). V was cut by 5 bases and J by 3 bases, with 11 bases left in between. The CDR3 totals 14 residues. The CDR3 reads CASSQDRYNQPQHF. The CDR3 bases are TGTGCCAGCAGTCAGGACAGATACAATCAGCCCCAGCATTTT.

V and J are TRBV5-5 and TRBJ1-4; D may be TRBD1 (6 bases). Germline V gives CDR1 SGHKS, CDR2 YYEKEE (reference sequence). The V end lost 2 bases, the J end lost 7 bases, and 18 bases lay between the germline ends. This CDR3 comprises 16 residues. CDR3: CASSLRSPGVLEKLFF. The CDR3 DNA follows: TGTGCCAGCAGCTTAAGGTCTCCAGGGGTTCTTGAAAAACTGTTTTTT.

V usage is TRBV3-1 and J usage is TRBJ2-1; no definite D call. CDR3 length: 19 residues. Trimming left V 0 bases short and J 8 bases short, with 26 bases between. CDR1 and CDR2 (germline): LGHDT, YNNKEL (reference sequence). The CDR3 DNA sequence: TGTGCCAGCAGCCAAGAGGGTCTGGTCGGACCCCACCCTGGGTATGAGCAGTTCTTC. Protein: CASSQEGLVGPHPGYEQFF.

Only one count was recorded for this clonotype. Here the CDR3 DNA reads TGCGCCAGCAGCCAAGCCAGGACAGGGCAATTTTACGAGCAGTACTTC. Translated: CASSQARTGQFYEQYF. V is TRBV4-1 and J is TRBJ2-7, with 8 bases identical to TRBD1. The CDR3 consists of 16 residues. Germline V gives CDR1 MGHRA, CDR2 YSYEKL. J was trimmed by 4 bases and V by 1 base; bases with no gene match: 9.

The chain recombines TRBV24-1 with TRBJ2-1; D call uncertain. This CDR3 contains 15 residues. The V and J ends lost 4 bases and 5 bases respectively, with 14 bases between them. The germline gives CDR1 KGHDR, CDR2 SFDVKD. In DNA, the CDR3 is TGTGCCACCAGTGACCCACCGACACAACACAATGAGCAGTTCTTC. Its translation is CATSDPPTQHNEQFF.

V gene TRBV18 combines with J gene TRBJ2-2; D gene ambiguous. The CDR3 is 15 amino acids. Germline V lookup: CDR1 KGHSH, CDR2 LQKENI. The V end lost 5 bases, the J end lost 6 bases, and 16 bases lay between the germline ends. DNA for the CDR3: TGTGCCAGCTCAAGGAACGTTGGGTTTGCCGGGGAGCTGTTTTTT. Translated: CASSRNVGFAGELFF. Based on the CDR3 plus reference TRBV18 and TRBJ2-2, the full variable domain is NAGVMQNPRHLVRRRGQEARLRCSPMKGHSHVYWYRQLPEEGLKFMVYLQKENIIDESGMPKERFSAEFPKEGPSILRIQQVVRGDSAAYFCASSRNVGFAGELFFGEGSRLTVL.

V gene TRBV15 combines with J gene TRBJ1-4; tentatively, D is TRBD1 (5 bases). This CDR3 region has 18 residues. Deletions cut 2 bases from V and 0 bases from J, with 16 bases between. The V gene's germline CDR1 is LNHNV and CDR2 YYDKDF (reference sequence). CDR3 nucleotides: TGTGCCACCAGCAGACCGGGGCCTCCGGGGGCAACTAATGAAAAACTGTTTTTT. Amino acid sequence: CATSRPGPPGATNEKLFF.

The CDR3 DNA reads TGTGCCAGCAGTTTATCGCCCAGGGGCACAGATACGCAGTATTTT. It translates to CASSLSPRGTDTQYF. The gene calls are TRBV27 and TRBJ2-3; TRBD1 is a possible D gene (5 bases). The CDR3 loop spans 15 amino acids. Trimming stripped 0 bases from V and 1 base from J, with 8 bases between. Looked up from germline, CDR1 is MNHEY and CDR2 is SMNVEV (reference sequence).

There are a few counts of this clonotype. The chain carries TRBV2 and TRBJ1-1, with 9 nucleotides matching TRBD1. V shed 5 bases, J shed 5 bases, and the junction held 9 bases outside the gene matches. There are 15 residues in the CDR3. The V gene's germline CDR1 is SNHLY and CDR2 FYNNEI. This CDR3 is CASSPLGQGFTEAFF. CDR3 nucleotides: TGTGCCAGCAGTCCCTTAGGACAGGGGTTTACTGAAGCTTTCTTT. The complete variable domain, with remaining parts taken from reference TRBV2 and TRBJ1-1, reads EPEVTQTPSHQVTQMGQEVILRCVPISNHLYFYWYRQILGQKVEFLVSFYNNEISEKSEIFDDQFSVERPDGSNFTLKIRSTKLEDSAMYFCASSPLGQGFTEAFFGQGTRLTVV.

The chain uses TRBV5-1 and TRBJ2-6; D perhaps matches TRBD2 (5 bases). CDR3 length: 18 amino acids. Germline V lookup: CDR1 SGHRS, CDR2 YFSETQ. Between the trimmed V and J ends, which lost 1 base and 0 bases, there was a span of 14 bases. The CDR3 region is CASSLIPAAYSGANVLTF. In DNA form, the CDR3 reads TGCGCCAGCAGCTTGATTCCAGCGGCGTACTCTGGGGCCAACGTCCTGACTTTC.